This T cell receptor (beta chain) was recovered during a study of blood T cell repertoires in COVID-19. Study at large: Donors in the United States, Italy and Spain gave samples during acute or convalescent COVID-19.

How the authors handled the data: Nucleated cell counts were estimated from reference gene primer amplification. The repertoire was sequenced with immunoSEQ multiplex PCR; TCRdb's copy has only in-frame clones and lacks some. V, J and clone size derive from that table, while D and trimming were established from the DNA sequence. The sample yields over 150,000 clones, about 84% seen once. CDR3 length: 13 residues. Deletions cut 5 bases from V and 5 bases from J, with 9 bases between. Germline CDR1 is SGHAT and CDR2 is FQNNGV. Sequencing was performed on peripheral blood. This TCR came from a human donor in a cohort sampled during active COVID-19. The chain joins TRBV11-2 to TRBJ1-4; D not resolved. The CDR3 protein is CASSTHLNEKLFF. CDR3 bases: TGTGCCAGCAGCACCCACCTAAATGAAAAACTGTTTTTT.